The source of this T cell receptor beta chain is a study of blood T cell repertoires in COVID-19. Repertoires were generated with immunoSEQ multiplex PCR, while TCRdb's copy carries only in-frame clones and drops some. The sample records approximately 330,000 clones, just under 90% being singletons. The V segment lost 1 base and the J segment 4 bases; nucleotides outside the gene matches: 5. The CDR3 is made up of 16 amino acids. Germline-derived CDR1 and CDR2 are SGHTA and FQGNSA. This clonotype originated in a young woman who had recovered from COVID-19. The chain couples TRBV7-2 to TRBJ1-3; 9 bases fit TRBD1. Material: PBMCs or T cells enriched from blood (not recorded which). In DNA form, the CDR3 reads TGTGCCAGCAGCTTAGGGACAGGGGCCGCCGGAAACACCATATATTTT. Its protein is CASSLGTGAAGNTIYF. The full variable domain, its missing parts supplied by reference TRBV7-2 and TRBJ1-3, is GAGVSQSPSNKVTEKGKDVELRCDPISGHTALYWYRQSLGQGLEFLIYFQGNSAPDKSGLPSDRFSAERTGGSVSTLTIQRTQQEDSAVYLCASSLGTGAAGNTIYFGEGSWLTVV.